The clone carrying this T cell receptor (beta chain) came up a few times. The data were taken from a study of T cell repertoires in cytomegalovirus infection. The CDR3 has 15 amino acids. Germline V CDR1 and CDR2: SGHTA, FQGNSA. Trimming pared 1 base from V and 2 bases from J, leaving 12 bases between. TCRdb passed the reads through MiXCR, listing each CDR3 protein once. The repertoire holds some 700,000 distinct CDR3 sequences, roughly 35% seen once, with under 3.5% in the top ten. The TCR sequence derives from a human donor in good health (CMV status not recorded). Some clones in this sample may be carry-over from other donors' samples. The V and J genes are TRBV7-2 and TRBJ2-7; D unresolved. The sequenced material came from PBMCs. The CDR3 DNA reads TGTGCCAGCAGCTTAGGGCCCCTAGAAACCTACGAGCAGTACTTC. Translating it yields CASSLGPLETYEQYF.